Shown below are 3 T cell receptor beta chains from a single sample sequenced in a study of naive and memory T cell subsets. Treatment indicated: skin biopsy from PPD injection site in Mantoux-positive individual. TCR cDNA received a 3' ligated oligonucleotide that carried a UMI. Amplification of ligated cDNA took four PCR rounds with SP2 and nested alpha and beta constant primers. TCRdb re-derived calls from the UMI-ligation and nested PCR reads in MiXCR, one entry per CDR3 protein. The table lists over 13,000 distinct CDR3 sequences, 4.5% to 6.5% of them singletons. Source: skin, taken from a tuberculin skin test site. Receptors were obtained from an adult in good health.

Within the sample, this clonotype is medium-sized. The chain carries TRBV21-1 and TRBJ2-4; the table's D gene call, TRBD1, was not cross checked with the DNA. TRBV21-1 is annotated as a pseudogene. This CDR3 comprises 16 residues. CDR3 coding DNA: TGTGCCAGCAGCAAATTCGGGACAGTAGCCAAAAACATTCAGTACTTC. Translation: CASSKFGTVAKNIQYF.

J is TRBJ2-1 and V is TRBV5-6; D gene ambiguous. The germline V and J ends were trimmed by 1 base and 0 bases, with 17 bases remaining between them. Per germline, CDR1 SGHDT and CDR2 YYEEEE. The CDR3 is 18 amino acids. The DNA for the CDR3 is TGTGCCAGCAGCTTGCTGCGGTCCGGGCCGAGCTCCTACAATGAGCAGTTCTTC. Amino acid sequence: CASSLLRSGPSSYNEQFF.

This clonotype was seen ten or more times. The rearrangement links TRBV5-1 to TRBJ1-2; no firm D call. V was pared by 1 base and J by 8 bases, with 15 bases between. The length of the CDR3 is 14 residues. Germline values: CDR1 SGHRS, CDR2 YFSETQ. CDR3 amino acids: CASSLYYGEDGYTF. The CDR3 DNA reads as TGCGCCAGCAGCTTGTATTACGGTGAGGACGGCTACACCTTC.